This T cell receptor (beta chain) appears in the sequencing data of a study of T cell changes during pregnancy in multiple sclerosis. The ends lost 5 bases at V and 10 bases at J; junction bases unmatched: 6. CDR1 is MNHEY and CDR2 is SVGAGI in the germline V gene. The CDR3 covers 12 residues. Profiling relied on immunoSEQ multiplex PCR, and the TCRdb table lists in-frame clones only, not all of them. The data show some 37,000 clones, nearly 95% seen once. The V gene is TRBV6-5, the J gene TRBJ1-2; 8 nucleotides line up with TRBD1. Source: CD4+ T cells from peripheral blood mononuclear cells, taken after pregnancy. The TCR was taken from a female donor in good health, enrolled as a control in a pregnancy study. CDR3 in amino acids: CASSQDRAVYTF. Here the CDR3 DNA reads TGTGCCAGCAGTCAGGACAGGGCTGTCTACACCTTC.